The text below deals with one T cell receptor beta chain. The record originates from a study of cytomegalovirus exposure and HLA in healthy donors. PCR primers comprised 60 Vbeta and 13 Jbeta primers. Libraries were prepared by immunoSEQ multiplex PCR; TCRdb keeps only in-frame clonotypes and omits some of them. The sample shows 110,000 or so clones, roughly 80% of them seen only once. This CDR3 has 15 residues. The ends lost 5 bases at V and 2 bases at J; junction bases unmatched: 2. CDR1 and CDR2 from the germline V gene are MNHEY and SVGAGI. The sequencing input was PBMCs. This clonotype originated in a female donor in good health and CMV-seronegative. This chain joins TRBV6-5 and TRBJ2-7; TRBD2 aligns across 14 bases. DNA for the CDR3: TGTGCCAGCAGTACGACTAGCGGGGGGGCCTACGAGCAGTACTTC. It specifies CASSTTSGGAYEQYF.